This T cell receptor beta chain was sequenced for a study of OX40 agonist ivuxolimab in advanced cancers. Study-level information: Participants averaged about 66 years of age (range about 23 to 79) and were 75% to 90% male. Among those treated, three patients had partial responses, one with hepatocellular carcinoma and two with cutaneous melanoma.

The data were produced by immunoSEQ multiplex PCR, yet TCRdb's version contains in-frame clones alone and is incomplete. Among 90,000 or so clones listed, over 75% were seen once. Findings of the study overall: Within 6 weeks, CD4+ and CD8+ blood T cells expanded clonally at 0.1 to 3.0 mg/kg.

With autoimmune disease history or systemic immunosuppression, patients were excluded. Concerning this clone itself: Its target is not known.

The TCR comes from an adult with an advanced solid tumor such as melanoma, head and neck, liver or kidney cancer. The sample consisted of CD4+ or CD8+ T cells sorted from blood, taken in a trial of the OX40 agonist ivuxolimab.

The chain's CDR3 is CASSPARGGTEAFF. In nucleotides, the CDR3 is TGTGCCAGCTCACCAGCCCGGGGAGGCACTGAAGCTTTCTTT. This chain joins TRBV18 and TRBJ1-1; D gene uncertain. Looked up from germline, CDR1 is KGHSH and CDR2 is LQKENI. The CDR3 runs to 14 residues. Trimming left V 2 bases short and J 4 bases short, with 11 bases between.